This T cell receptor (beta chain) originates from a study of blood T cells in healthy people across ages. Regarding the study as a whole: No one knew whether donors had CMV, which possibly confounded expanded clonotype changes.

The CDR3 has 13 residues. Germline CDR1 SGHNT, CDR2 YYREEE (reference sequence). A second PCR, run for about 7 to 11 cycles, used a sample-barcoded 5' primer plus a J-beta primer mix. TCRdb recomputed calls from the 5' RACE reads with MiXCR, one row per CDR3 protein. Among approximately 800,000 distinct CDR3 sequences listed, 46% were seen once. This clonotype was counted only a few times. Its specificity is unknown. Peripheral blood, roughly 9.3 milliliters per donor, was collected. This chain connects TRBV5-4 to TRBJ2-7; D remains ambiguous. The end of the DNA fits TRBJ2-5 better, so the J call may be wrong. Source material: blood. This clonotype was obtained from a man older than 75 in good health. The CDR3 reads CASSGTRAETQYF. CDR3 in DNA: TGTGCCAGCAGCGGCACTCGGGCGGAGACCCAGTACTTC.